Detailed here is one TCR beta chain. The antigen remains unidentified. The data are from a study of monozygotic twins with cystic fibrosis. Broader study findings: The repertoire was suggested to be naive-dominated, clonality median about 0.009.

This table comes from immunoSEQ multiplex PCR, and its TCRdb copy is limited to in-frame clones, with some not included. The table shows approximately 34,000 clones, with roughly 96% occurring only once. J gave up 1 base and V 9 bases, and 11 bases lay outside the gene matches. The V gene's germline CDR1 is SGHRS and CDR2 YFSETQ. The length of the CDR3 is 16 residues. Input material: blood. The chain joins TRBV5-1 to TRBJ2-3, with 10 bases matching TRBD1. This TCR was recovered from a girl aged 2 to 10 with cystic fibrosis. This chain's CDR3 is CATSVSGQGGTDTQYF. The CDR3 nucleotides read TGCGCCACCTCCGTATCCGGACAGGGGGGCACAGATACGCAGTATTTT.